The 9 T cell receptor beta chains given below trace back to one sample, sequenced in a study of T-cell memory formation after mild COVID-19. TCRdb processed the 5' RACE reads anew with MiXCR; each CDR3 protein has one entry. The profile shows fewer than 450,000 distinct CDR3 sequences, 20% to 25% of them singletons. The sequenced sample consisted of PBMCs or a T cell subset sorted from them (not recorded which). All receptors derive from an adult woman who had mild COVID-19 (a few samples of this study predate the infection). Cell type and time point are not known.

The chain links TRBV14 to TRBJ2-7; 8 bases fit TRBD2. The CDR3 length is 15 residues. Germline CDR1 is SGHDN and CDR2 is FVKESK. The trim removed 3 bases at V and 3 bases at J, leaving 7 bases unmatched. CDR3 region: CASSHHSGLVYEQYF. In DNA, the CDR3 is TGTGCCAGCAGCCACCACTCGGGACTAGTCTACGAGCAGTACTTC.

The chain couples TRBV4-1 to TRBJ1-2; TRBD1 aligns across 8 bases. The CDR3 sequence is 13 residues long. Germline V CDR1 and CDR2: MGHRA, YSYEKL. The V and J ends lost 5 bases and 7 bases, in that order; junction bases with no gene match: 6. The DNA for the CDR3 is TGCGCCAGCAGCACTACCGGGACAGGTGGCTACACCTTC. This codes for CASSTTGTGGYTF.

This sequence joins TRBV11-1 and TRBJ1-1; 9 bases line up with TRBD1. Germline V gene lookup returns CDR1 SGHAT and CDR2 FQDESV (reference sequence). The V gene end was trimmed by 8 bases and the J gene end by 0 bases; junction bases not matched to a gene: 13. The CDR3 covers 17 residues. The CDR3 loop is CASRPGQGTSVNTEAFF. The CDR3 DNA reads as TGTGCCAGCCGGCCGGGACAGGGCACCAGCGTGAACACTGAAGCTTTCTTT.

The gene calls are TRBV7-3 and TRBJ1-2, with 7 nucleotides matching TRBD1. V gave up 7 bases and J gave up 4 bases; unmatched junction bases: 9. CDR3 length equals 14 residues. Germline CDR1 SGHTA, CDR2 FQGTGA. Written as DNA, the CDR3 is TGTGCCAGCACCCGAGGGGGCCTATTCTATGGCTACACCTTC. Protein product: CASTRGGLFYGYTF.

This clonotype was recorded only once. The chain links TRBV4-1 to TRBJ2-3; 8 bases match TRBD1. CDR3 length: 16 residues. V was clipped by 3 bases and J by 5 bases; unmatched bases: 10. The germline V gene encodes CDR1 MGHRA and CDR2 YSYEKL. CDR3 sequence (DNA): TGCGCCAGCAGCCATGAGACGGGACAGGTGGTAGATACGCAGTATTTT. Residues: CASSHETGQVVDTQYF.

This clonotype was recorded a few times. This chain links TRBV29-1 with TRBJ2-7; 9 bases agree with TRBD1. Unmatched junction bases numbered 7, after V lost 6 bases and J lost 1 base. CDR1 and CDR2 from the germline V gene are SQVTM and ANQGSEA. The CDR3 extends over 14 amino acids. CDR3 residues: CSVAGTGRSYEQYF. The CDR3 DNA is TGCAGCGTGGCCGGGACAGGGCGTTCCTACGAGCAGTACTTC.

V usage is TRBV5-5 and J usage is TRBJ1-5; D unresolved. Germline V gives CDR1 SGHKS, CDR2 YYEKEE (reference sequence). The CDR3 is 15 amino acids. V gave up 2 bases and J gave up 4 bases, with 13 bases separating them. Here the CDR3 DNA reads TGTGCCAGCAGCTTATGGGTGGATACTAATCAGCCCCAGCATTTT. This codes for CASSLWVDTNQPQHF.

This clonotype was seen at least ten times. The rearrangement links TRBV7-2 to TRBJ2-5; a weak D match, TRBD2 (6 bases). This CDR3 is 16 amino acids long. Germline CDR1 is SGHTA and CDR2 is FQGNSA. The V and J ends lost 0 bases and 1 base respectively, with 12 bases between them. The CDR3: CASSLAYGGPQETQYF. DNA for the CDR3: TGTGCCAGCAGCTTAGCGTACGGGGGTCCCCAAGAGACCCAGTACTTC.

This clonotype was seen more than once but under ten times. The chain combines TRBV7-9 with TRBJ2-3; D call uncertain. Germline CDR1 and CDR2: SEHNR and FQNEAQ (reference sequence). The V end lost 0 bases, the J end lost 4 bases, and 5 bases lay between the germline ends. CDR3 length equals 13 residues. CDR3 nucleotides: TGTGCCAGCAGCTTAGCTGCCCCAGATACGCAGTATTTT. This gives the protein CASSLAAPDTQYF. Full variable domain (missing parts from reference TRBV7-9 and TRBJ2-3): DTGVSQNPRHKITKRGQNVTFRCDPISEHNRLYWYRQTLGQGPEFLTYFQNEAQLEKSRLLSDRFSAERPKGSFSTLEIQRTEQGDSAMYLCASSLAAPDTQYFGPGTRLTVL.